The entry below describes one TCR beta chain. Its ends do not fully match the called genes, so a read error is possible. This specimen comes from a study of blood T cell repertoires in COVID-19. Study summary: Acute-phase and convalescent COVID-19 samples originated in the United States, Italy and Spain. PBMCs, B-cell-depleted T cells, or T cells were the source of the cDNA or gDNA that made up the material.

Source study methods: For nucleated cells, counts were estimated from reference gene primer amplification. Measured with immunoSEQ multiplex PCR; TCRdb has only the in-frame clones, and not every one. Clone size and the V and J calls come from that table; the DNA yielded D and trimming. This table has 150,000 to 200,000 clones, roughly nine tenths appearing once. The CDR3 is 17 residues long. Per the germline V gene, CDR1 is SSHAT and CDR2 is FNYEAQ (reference sequence). The TCR originated in a man between 18 and 29 years old who had recovered from COVID-19. Sequenced: peripheral blood. The chain couples TRBV7-7 to TRBJ2-1; 11 nucleotides align to TRBD2. This CDR3 is CASSPLLTSGRAHEQFF. The CDR3 DNA reads as TGTGCTAGCAGCCCACTCCTTACTAGCGGGAGAGCCCATGAGCAGTTCTTC.